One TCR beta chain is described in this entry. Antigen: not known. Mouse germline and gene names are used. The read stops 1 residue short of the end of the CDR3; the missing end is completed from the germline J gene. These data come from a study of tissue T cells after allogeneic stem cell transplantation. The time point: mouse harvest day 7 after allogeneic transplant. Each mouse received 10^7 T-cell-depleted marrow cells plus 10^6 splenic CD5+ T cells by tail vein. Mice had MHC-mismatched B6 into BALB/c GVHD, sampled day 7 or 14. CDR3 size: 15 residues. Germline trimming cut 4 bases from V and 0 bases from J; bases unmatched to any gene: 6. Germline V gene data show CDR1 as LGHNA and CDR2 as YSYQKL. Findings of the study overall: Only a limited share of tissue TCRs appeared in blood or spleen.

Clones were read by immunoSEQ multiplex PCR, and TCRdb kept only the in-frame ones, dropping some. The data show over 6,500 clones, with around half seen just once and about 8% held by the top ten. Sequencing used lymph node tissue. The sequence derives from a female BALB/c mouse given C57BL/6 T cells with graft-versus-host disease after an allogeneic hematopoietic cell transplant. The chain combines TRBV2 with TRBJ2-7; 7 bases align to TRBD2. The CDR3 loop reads CASSLDWVSSYEQYF. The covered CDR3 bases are TGTGCCAGCAGCCTCGACTGGGTCAGCTCCTATGAACAGTAC.